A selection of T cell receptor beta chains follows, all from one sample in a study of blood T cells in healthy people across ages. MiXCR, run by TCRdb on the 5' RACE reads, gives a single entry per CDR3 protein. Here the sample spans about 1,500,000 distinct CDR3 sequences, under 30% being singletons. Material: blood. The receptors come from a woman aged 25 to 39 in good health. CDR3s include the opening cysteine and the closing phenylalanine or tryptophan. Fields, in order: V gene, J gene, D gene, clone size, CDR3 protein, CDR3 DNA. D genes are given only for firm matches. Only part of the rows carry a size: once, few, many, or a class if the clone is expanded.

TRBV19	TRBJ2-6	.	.	CASSPYQGRGANVLTF	TGTGCCAGTAGCCCATACCAGGGGAGAGGGGCCAACGTCCTGACTTTC
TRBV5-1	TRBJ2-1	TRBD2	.	CASSPEEAGLHNEQFF	TGCGCCAGCAGCCCTGAAGAAGCGGGGCTCCACAATGAGCAGTTCTTC
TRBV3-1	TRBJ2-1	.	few	CASSQGMAPGWGQFF	TGTGCCAGCAGCCAAGGAATGGCTCCCGGATGGGGGCAGTTCTTC
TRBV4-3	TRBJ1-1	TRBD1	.	CASSQVFSRLQGENTEAFF	TGCGCCAGCAGCCAAGTCTTCTCTCGATTACAGGGGGAGAACACTGAAGCTTTCTTT
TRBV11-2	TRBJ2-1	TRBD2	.	CASSLRGTSGWSYSEQFF	TGTGCCAGCAGCTTAAGGGGGACTAGCGGGTGGTCCTACAGTGAGCAGTTCTTC
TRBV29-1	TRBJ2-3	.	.	CSVEDPWRSRPDTQYF	TGCAGCGTTGAAGATCCCTGGCGGAGTAGGCCAGATACGCAGTATTTT
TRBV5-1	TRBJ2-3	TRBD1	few	CASSLMGQPTDTQYF	TGCGCCAGCAGCTTGATGGGACAGCCCACAGATACGCAGTATTTT
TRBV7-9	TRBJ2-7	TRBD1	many	CATHTLLNPGQGTSEQYF	TGTGCCACCCATACCCTCCTAAACCCGGGACAGGGGACGAGTGAGCAGTACTTC
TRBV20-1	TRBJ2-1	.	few	CSVNPLGFSYNEQFF	TGCAGTGTCAATCCACTCGGGTTTTCCTACAATGAGCAGTTCTTC
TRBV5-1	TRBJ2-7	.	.	CASSLQNDMIAYEQYF	TGCGCCAGCAGCCTACAAAACGACATGATAGCCTACGAGCAGTACTTC
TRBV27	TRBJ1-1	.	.	CASRAWGEAFF	TGTGCCAGCAGGGCGTGGGGGGAAGCTTTCTTT
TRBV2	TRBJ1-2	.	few	CASSTEEGYTF	TGTGCCAGCAGCACAGAAGAGGGCTACACCTTC
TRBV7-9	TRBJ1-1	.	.	CASSVIPQPAFF	TGTGCCAGCAGCGTGATACCCCAGCCAGCTTTCTTT
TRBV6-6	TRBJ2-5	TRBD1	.	CASRPGGSETQYF	TGTGCCAGCAGGCCAGGGGGTTCGGAGACCCAGTACTTC
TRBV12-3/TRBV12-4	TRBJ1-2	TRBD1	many	CASSQIRGRGYGYTF	TGTGCCAGCAGTCAAATCAGGGGGCGCGGCTATGGCTACACCTTC
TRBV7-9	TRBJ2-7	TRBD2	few	CASEGLVAYEQYF	TGTGCCAGCGAGGGACTAGTGGCCTACGAGCAGTACTTC
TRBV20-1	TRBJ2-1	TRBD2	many	CSASLRERGEQFF	TGCAGTGCTAGTCTGCGGGAGAGGGGTGAGCAGTTCTTC
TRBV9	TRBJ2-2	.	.	CASSVVSNTGELFF	TGTGCCAGCAGCGTAGTCTCGAACACCGGGGAGCTGTTTTTT
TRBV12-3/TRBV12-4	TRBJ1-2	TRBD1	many	CASSETGNGYTF	TGTGCCAGCAGTGAGACAGGGAATGGCTACACCTTC
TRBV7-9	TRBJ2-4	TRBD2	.	CASSLRGGSNIQYF	TGTGCCAGCAGCTTACGGGGGGGCTCAAACATTCAGTACTTC
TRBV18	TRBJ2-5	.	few	CASSPRGAGSETQYF	TGTGCCAGCTCACCACGCGGCGCGGGATCAGAGACCCAGTACTTC
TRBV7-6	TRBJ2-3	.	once	CASTQGPKGATDTQYF	TGTGCCAGCACCCAAGGACCGAAGGGCGCCACAGATACGCAGTATTTT
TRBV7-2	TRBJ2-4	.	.	CASSSPHQDNILAKNIQYF	TGTGCCAGCAGCTCCCCCCATCAGGACAATATCCTAGCCAAAAACATTCAGTACTTC
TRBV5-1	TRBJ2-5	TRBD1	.	CASSFSDRGQETQYF	TGCGCCAGCAGCTTTTCCGACAGGGGACAAGAGACCCAGTACTTC
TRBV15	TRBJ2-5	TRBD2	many	CATSRTAGVWETQYF	TGTGCCACCAGCAGAACAGCGGGAGTATGGGAGACCCAGTACTTC
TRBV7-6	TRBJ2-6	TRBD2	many	CASSLRLAGDPGANVLTF	TGTGCCAGCAGCTTACGGCTAGCGGGAGATCCTGGGGCCAACGTCCTGACTTTC
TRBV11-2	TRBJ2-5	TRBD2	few	CASSLGASGAFETQYF	TGTGCCAGCAGCTTAGGGGCTAGCGGGGCCTTCGAGACCCAGTACTTC